The following is a T cell receptor (beta chain) sequence with its context. This sample was taken from a study of blood T cell repertoires in COVID-19. The overall study: Material from acute and convalescent COVID-19 was sourced from the United States, Italy and Spain. Sources were T cells, B-cell-depleted T cells, or PBMCs; the material itself was cDNA or gDNA.

The V end lost 3 bases, the J end lost 2 bases, and 16 bases lay between the germline ends. Germline V lookup: CDR1 SGHTA, CDR2 FQGNSA. CDR3 length: 16 residues. Per the original data handling: It was from reference gene primer amplification that nucleated cell counts were estimated. TCRdb's table, derived via immunoSEQ multiplex PCR, lists solely in-frame clones and lacks some. Clone size and V and J calls were adopted from that table, with D and trimming inferred from the DNA. The sample holds around 80,000 clones, approximately 81% seen once. This sequence was found in an elderly woman with acute or convalescent COVID-19. This rearrangement joins TRBV7-2 to TRBJ2-5; D is perhaps TRBD2 (7 bases). Specimen: peripheral blood. Here the CDR3 reads CASSLDVEGGQETQYF. In nucleotides, the CDR3 is TGTGCCAGCAGCTTGGACGTCGAGGGGGGGCAAGAGACCCAGTACTTC. Supplemented by reference TRBV7-2 and TRBJ2-5, the full variable domain reads GAGVSQSPSNKVTEKGKDVELRCDPISGHTALYWYRQSLGQGLEFLIYFQGNSAPDKSGLPSDRFSAERTGGSVSTLTIQRTQQEDSAVYLCASSLDVEGGQETQYFGPGTRLLVL.